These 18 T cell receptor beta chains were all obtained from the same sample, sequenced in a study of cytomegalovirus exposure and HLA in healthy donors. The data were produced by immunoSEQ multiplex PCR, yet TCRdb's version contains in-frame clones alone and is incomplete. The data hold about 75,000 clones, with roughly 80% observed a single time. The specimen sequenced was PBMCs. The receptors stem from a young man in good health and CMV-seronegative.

The CDR3 DNA follows: TGTGCCAGTACGGGAAACACCATATATTTT. It encodes CASTGNTIYF. V and J are TRBV19 and TRBJ1-3, with no clear D. Germline V gene lookup returns CDR1 LNHDA and CDR2 SQIVND (reference sequence). The CDR3 runs to 10 residues. The germline V and J ends were trimmed by 7 bases and 4 bases, with 2 bases remaining between them.

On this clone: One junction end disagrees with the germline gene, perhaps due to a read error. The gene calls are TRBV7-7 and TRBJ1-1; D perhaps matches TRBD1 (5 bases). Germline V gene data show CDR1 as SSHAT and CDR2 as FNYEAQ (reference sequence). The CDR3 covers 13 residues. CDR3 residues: CASSLDRNTEAFF. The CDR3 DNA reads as TGTGCTAGCAGCTTAGACAGGAACACTGAAGCTTTCTTT. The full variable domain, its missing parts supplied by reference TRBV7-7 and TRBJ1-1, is GAGVSQSPRYKVTKRGQDVTLRCDPISSHATLYWYQQALGQGPEFLTYFNYEAQPDKSGLPSDRFSAERPEGSISTLTIQRTEQRDSAMYRCASSLDRNTEAFFGQGTRLTVV.

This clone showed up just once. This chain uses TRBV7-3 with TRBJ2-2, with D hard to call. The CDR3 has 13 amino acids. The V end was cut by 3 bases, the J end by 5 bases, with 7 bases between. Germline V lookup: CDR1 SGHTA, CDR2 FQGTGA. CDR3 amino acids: CASSFPGTGELFF. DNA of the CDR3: TGTGCCAGCAGCTTCCCAGGAACCGGGGAGCTGTTTTTT.

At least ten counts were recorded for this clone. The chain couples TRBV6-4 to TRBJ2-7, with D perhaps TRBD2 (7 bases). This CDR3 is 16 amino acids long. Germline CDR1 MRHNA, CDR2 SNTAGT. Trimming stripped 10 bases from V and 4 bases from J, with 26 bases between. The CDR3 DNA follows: TGTGCCACCAACCCGGGGGGCGTACTCAATTCATACGAGCAGTACGTC. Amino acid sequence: CATNPGGVLNSYEQYV.

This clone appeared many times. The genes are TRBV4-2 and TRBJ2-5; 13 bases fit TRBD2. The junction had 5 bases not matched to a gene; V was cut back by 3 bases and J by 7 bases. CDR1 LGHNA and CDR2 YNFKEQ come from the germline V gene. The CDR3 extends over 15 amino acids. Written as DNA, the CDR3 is TGTGCCAGCAGCCAGGGGACTAGCGGGGCGGGGACCCAGTACTTC. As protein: CASSQGTSGAGTQYF.

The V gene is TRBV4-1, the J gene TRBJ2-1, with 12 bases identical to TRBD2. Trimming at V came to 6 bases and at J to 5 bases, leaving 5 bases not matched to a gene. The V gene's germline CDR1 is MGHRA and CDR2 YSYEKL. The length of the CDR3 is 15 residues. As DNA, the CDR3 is TGCGCCAGCAGTCGAACTAGCGGGGGGAACAATGAGCAGTTCTTC. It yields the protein CASSRTSGGNNEQFF.

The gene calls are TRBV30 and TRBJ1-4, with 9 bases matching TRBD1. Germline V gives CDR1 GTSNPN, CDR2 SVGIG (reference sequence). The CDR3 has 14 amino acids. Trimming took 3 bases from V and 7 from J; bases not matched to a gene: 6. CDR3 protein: CAWSGTGWTEKLFF. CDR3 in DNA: TGTGCCTGGAGCGGGACAGGGTGGACTGAAAAACTGTTTTTT.

The CDR3 region has the DNA TGCGCCAGCAGCCCGGGGACTCTATCCTACGAGCAGTACGTC. Translation gives CASSPGTLSYEQYV. The J gene is TRBJ2-7, the V gene TRBV5-1, with a weak D call TRBD2 (6 bases). V lost 4 bases to trimming and J lost 1 base, with 12 bases between them. The CDR3 contains 14 residues. The germline V gene encodes CDR1 SGHRS and CDR2 YFSETQ.

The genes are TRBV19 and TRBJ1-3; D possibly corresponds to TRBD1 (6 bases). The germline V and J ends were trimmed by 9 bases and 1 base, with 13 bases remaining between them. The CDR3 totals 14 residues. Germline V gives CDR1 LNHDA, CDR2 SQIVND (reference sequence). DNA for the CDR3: TGTGCCAGCCGGTGGGGGCATTCTGGAAACACCATATATTTT. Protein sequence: CASRWGHSGNTIYF.

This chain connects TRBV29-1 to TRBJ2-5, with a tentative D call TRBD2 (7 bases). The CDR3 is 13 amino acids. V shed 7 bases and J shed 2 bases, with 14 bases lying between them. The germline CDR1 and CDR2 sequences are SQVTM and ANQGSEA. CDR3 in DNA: TGCAGCGCCCGACGGGGGGCACAAGAGACCCAGTACTTC. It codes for CSARRGAQETQYF.

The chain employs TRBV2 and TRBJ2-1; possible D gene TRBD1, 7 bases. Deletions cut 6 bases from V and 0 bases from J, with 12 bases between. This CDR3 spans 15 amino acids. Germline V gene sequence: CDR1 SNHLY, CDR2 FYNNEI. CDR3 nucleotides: TGTGCCAGCAGAAGGCGGGACAGCTCCTACAATGAGCAGTTCTTC. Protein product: CASRRRDSSYNEQFF.

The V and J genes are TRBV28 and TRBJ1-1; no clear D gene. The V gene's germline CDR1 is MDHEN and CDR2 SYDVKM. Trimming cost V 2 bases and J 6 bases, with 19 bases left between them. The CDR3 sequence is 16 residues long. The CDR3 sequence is CASSLPAVETPAEAFF. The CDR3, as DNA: TGTGCCAGCAGTTTACCCGCGGTAGAGACTCCCGCTGAAGCTTTCTTT.

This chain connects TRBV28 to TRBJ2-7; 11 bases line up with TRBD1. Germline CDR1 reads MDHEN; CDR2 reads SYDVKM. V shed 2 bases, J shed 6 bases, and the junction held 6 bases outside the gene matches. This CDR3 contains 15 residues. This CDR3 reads CASSLPGTGGVEQYF. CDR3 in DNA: TGTGCCAGCAGTTTACCCGGGACAGGGGGTGTCGAGCAGTACTTC.

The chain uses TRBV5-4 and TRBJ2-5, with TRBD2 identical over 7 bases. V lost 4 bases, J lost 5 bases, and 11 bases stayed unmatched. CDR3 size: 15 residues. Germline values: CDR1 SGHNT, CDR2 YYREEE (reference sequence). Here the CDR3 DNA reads TGTGCCAGCAGCCTGGCGGGGGACCTGGGTGAGACCCAGTACTTC. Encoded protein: CASSLAGDLGETQYF.

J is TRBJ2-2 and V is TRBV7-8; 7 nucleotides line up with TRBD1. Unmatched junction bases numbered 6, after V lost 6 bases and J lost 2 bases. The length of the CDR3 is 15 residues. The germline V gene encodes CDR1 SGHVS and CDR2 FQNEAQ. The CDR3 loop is CASRIRDRNTGELFF. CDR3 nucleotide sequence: TGTGCCAGCAGAATCCGGGACAGAAACACCGGGGAGCTGTTTTTT.

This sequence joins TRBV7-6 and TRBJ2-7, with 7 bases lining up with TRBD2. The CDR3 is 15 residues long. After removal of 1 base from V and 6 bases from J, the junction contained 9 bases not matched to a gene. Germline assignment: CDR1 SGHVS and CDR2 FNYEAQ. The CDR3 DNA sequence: TGTGCCAGCAGCTTAGGCGGGAGCGGCGGTACCGAGCAGTACGTC. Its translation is CASSLGGSGGTEQYV.

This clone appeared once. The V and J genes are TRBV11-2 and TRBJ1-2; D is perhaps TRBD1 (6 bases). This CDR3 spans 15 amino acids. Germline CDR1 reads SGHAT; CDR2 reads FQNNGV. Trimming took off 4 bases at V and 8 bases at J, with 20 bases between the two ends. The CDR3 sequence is CASSSAFRGAKGYTF. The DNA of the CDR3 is TGTGCCAGCAGCTCGGCGTTCCGGGGGGCAAAGGGCTACACCTTC.

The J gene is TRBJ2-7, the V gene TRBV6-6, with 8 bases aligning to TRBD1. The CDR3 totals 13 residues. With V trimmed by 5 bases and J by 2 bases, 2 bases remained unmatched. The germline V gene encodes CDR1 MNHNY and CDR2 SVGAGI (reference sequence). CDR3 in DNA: TGTGCCAGCAGTAAGGACAGGGCCTACGAGCAGTACGTC. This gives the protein CASSKDRAYEQYV.